This T cell receptor beta chain was recorded in a study of cytomegalovirus exposure and HLA in healthy donors. Study background: The approximately 710 first-cohort repertoires and the 95 to 150 validation repertoires shared the same platform, a later analysis reported. The study's findings and limits: There were a few CMV-associated chains whose specificity for CMV antigens was confirmed in vitro. Listed as cytomegalovirus-associated were 150 or so TCR beta chains.

As concerns this clone: Its antigen is as yet unknown.

TCRdb's table, derived via immunoSEQ multiplex PCR, lists solely in-frame clones and lacks some. The table has 100,000 to 150,000 clones, roughly 90% seen once. The validation cohort, a group of some 120 subjects, included the donors and was separate from the roughly 700-subject first cohort. J was trimmed by 8 bases and V by 4 bases; bases with no gene match: 9. This CDR3 has 14 residues. Germline CDR1 and CDR2: SGHDT and YYEEEE. The chain links TRBV5-6 to TRBJ2-1; 7 bases line up with TRBD2. This clonotype was sampled from a man aged 25-40 years in good health and CMV-seronegative. The sequencing input was PBMCs. The CDR3 reads CASSTGGLVHEQFF. The CDR3 DNA reads as TGTGCCAGCAGCACGGGGGGTCTGGTCCATGAGCAGTTCTTC. Using reference TRBV5-6 and TRBJ2-1 for the parts outside the CDR3, the full variable domain is DAGVTQSPTHLIKTRGQQVTLRCSPKSGHDTVSWYQQALGQGPQFIFQYYEEEERQRGNFPDRFSGHQFPNYSSELNVNALLLGDSALYLCASSTGGLVHEQFFGPGTRLTVL.